What follows is one TCR beta chain and its context. This clonotype was observed at least ten times. The clone's antigen remains unknown. One base away there is no much larger clone; base qualities are not given. The CDR3 contains 14 residues, cysteine and phenylalanine counted. Of the read, only the CDR3 DNA is kept; its 42 bases are in frame from base 1. CDR1 DFQATT and CDR2 SNEGSKA are derived from the germline V gene (reference sequence). The V end gives up 6 bases and the J end 9 bases, leaving 10 bases in the junction not matched to a gene. The data originate from a study of regulatory T cells in long-lasting Graves disease (dated by TCRdb to about 2021). For the wider study: In the newly diagnosed Graves' disease group, patients had been taking antithyroid drugs for less than 3 months. Peripheral blood TCR sequencing and RNA sequencing compared persistent Graves' disease patients with newly diagnosed Graves' disease patients. The study was conducted in China and was registered as a clinical trial. TCR sequencing covered around 13 persistent and about 20 newly diagnosed Graves' disease patients, approximately 33 samples in total.

Interpreted using the paper, the time point label stands for: newly diagnosed GD, antithyroid drugs for less than 3 months. RNA was extracted from PBMCs in TRIzol for both TCR sequencing and RNA sequencing. Graves' disease was diagnosed according to American Thyroid Association guidelines. Patients were recruited from an endocrinology department in Xi'an, China. From each patient, approximately 10 milliliters of peripheral blood was collected into an EDTA anticoagulant tube. Ficoll Paque Plus density gradient separation was used to isolate PBMCs, and no additional T cell sorting was done. An Agilent 2100 Bioanalyzer and agarose gel were used to assess RNA quality, and a NanoDrop 2000 was used to measure RNA concentration. Broad study findings and their caveats: Compared with newly diagnosed patients, persistent Graves' disease patients had lower TCR Shannon entropy and fewer highly expanded clones, which suggests clonal expansion. Sequencing and analysis were limited to the TCR beta chain. Persistent patients shared more public clonotypes among themselves (more than 2,500) than newly diagnosed patients did (more than 850). The authors acknowledged the small sample size as a limitation that may reduce accuracy. TRBV28, TRBJ1-2 and TRBJ2-5 were preferentially used in persistent disease, while TRBV20-1 and TRBJ2-1 were favored in newly diagnosed disease. Only peripheral blood was studied, because thyroid tissue, the primary lesion, was inaccessible.

To prepare the library, multiplex PCR was applied. Data came from an Illumina HiSeq 4000. TCR beta libraries were built with iRepertoire HTBI primers and Arm-PCR amplification of CDR3 regions. Gel purification was performed on PCR products prior to sequencing. The study's processing was this. Gene usage analysis of CDR3 amino acid clonotypes relied on the 55 to 80 TRBV and about 15 TRBJ segments identified across samples. COPE and FqMerger were used to merge the filtered high-quality paired reads into contigs. Contigs were aligned with BLAST to IMGT TRBV, TRBD and TRBJ reference genes, and CDR3 was defined per IMGT. Highly expanded clones were defined as clonotypes with a frequency above 0.1%. Shannon entropy was used to measure repertoire diversity, and the Gini coefficient was used to measure V-J evenness. A clonotype found in more than one individual was treated as public. TCRdb cleaned the public reads at Q25 with fastp, built clones with MiXCR and kept in-frame beta chains. Rows merge per CDR3 protein into single entries with the most common DNA and genes. Here the V and J calls rest on TCRdb's processing, not on the authors' analysis. In this sample the table shows 560,000 or so distinct CDR3 sequences, more than 15% of which occur a single time. The ten largest clonotypes hold more than 10% of the sample.

In addition, the sample was reused for a study of T cells in Graves' hyperthyroidism and ophthalmopathy. As that second paper reports: Graves' hyperthyroidism was defined as stable when no progression to ophthalmopathy occurred over 18 months of follow-up. Hyperthyroidism patients were newly diagnosed, had a disease duration of under 2 months, and were aged 18 to 65 years. Any patient with an uncontrolled infection, another autoimmune disease, pregnancy or lactation was excluded. Clinical symptoms, serum thyroxine and TRAb, thyroid ultrasound, and orbital computed tomography formed the basis for the diagnoses. The first round of RT-PCR for the TCR CDR3 was performed with the HTBI primer set and the Qiagen OneStep RT-PCR kit. Most expanded thyroid clonotypes (frequency above 0.001) were also found in blood, which suggests that blood repertoires may mirror thyroid immune responses. In cross-validation, a model built on a 13 V-J signature told ophthalmopathy apart from stable hyperthyroidism with under 90% sensitivity and around 81% specificity, and in testing the same model reached 80%/75%. In validation, the model predicted progression to ophthalmopathy a median of roughly 6.5 months before onset, with approximately 70% sensitivity and about 72% specificity. To identify distinguishing TCR V-J signatures, a discovery cohort of around 100 patients was used, comprising fewer than 45 with Graves' ophthalmopathy and some 60 with stable Graves' hyperthyroidism. Prospective prediction of ophthalmopathy was tested in an independent validation cohort of approximately 18 hyperthyroidism patients and some 17 patients who later progressed to ophthalmopathy. For training and testing, the 95 to 100 patients in the discovery cohort were randomly divided in a 7:3 ratio. In addition, the study compared T-cell repertoires in thyroid tissue and in blood from roughly six Graves' hyperthyroidism patients. Following sampling, methimazole starting at 30 mg daily was given to hyperthyroidism patients, and high-dose intravenous methylprednisolone was given to ophthalmopathy patients. Libraries were constructed in a second round of multiplex PCR, after which size selection and purification were performed. Libraries were sequenced paired-end with 100 bp reads on an Illumina HiSeq2000. SOAPnuke was used to process the raw data, with reads discarded if the reads contained adapters or uncalled bases, had a mean Phred below 15, or lacked an exact constant-primer or identifier match. COPE v1.2.5 was used to merge high-quality paired reads, and clonotypes were defined as unique nucleotide sequences. Clonotypes were aligned to IMGT TRBV, TRBD and TRBJ reference segments using MiTCR v1.1. Analysis was restricted to V-J combinations with a frequency above 0.0001, which covered just over 98% of repertoires. The TCS score was defined as the ratio of F50 (clonal expansion) to E x V (chaos), calculated using BLOSUM62-based TCRdist between CDR3 peptides within each V-J. Welch's t-statistics and random forest reduced 500 to 550 V-J features to some 14, which were used in a naive Bayes classifier (R e1071). No statistical method was used to set the sample size in advance, and investigators knew the group allocation. TCR Vbeta CDR3 sequencing of 135 peripheral blood samples (approximately 44 ophthalmopathy, 70 to 85 hyperthyroidism and approximately 17 progressor patients) is reported in the paper.

The receptor's source is a man between 18 and 35 years old with Graves disease. Donor details come from another sample of the same person, matched by shared clones. The V and J segments used are TRBV20-1 and TRBJ2-2; TRBD2 lines up with 10 middle nucleotides. The sample was peripheral blood mononuclear cells (PBMCs), taken at new diagnosis, from a patient treated with antithyroid drugs. The CDR3 is CSAASGRVGWELFF. The DNA reads as follows: TGCAGTGCGGCTAGCGGGAGAGTGGGCTGGGAGCTGTTTTTT.